This T cell receptor (beta chain) was identified during a study of siplizumab effects on memory and regulatory T cells. The protocol was immunoSEQ multiplex PCR, while the TCRdb copy is restricted to in-frame clones and leaves out a portion. The sample records around 83,000 clones, approximately 90% being singletons. General study results and limits: Only a minority of proliferating CD4+ or CD8+ clones had an assignable naive or memory phenotype, with roughly 75-97% lacking one.

V lost 5 bases and J lost 6; bases outside the gene matches: 6. The CDR3 is 14 residues long. Germline lookup yields CDR1 MNHNS and CDR2 SASEGT. Remarks on this clone: Its matching antigen is unknown.

The sample was CD4+ T cells sorted from blood. This sequence joins TRBV6-1 and TRBJ2-5; 10 bases line up with TRBD1. The receptor was derived from a human donor in good health. The CDR3 region has the DNA TGTGCCAGCAGTTCGACAGGGGGCATTAAGACCCAGTACTTC. It encodes CASSSTGGIKTQYF.